This is a list of T cell receptor beta chains from one sample in a study of blood T cell repertoires in COVID-19. The data were produced by immunoSEQ multiplex PCR, yet TCRdb's version contains in-frame clones alone and is incomplete. The sample yields fewer than 200,000 clones, roughly 85% seen once. The sequenced sample was peripheral blood. These receptor sequences come from a woman in her sixties or seventies with acute or convalescent COVID-19. Both conserved end residues are part of each CDR3. D genes are given only for firm matches. Size values are once, few and many counts, or a class for expanded clones, and some rows have none.

clone size	J gene	D gene	V gene	CDR3 DNA	CDR3 protein
.	TRBJ1-6	.	TRBV30	TGTGCCTGGAGAGGACAGTATAATTCACCCCTCCACTTT	CAWRGQYNSPLHF
.	TRBJ2-1	TRBD2	TRBV19	TGTGCCAGTAGATACACTAGCGGAGACAATTACAATGAGCAGTTCTTC	CASRYTSGDNYNEQFF
.	TRBJ2-1	TRBD1	TRBV29-1	TGCAGCGGCTACACGGGACAGGGGGTTCCTGAGCAGTTCTTC	CSGYTGQGVPEQFF
.	TRBJ1-3	.	TRBV4-1	TGCGCCAGCAGCCAACAGGGTTTATCAGGAAACACCATATATTTT	CASSQQGLSGNTIYF
.	TRBJ1-4	TRBD1	TRBV5-1	TGCGCCAGCAGCTCACAGGGGTTAACTAATGAAAAACTGTTTTTT	CASSSQGLTNEKLFF
.	TRBJ2-7	TRBD2	TRBV15	TGTGCCACCAGCAGAGAAAGCGGGAGGGCCTACGAGCAGTACTTC	CATSRESGRAYEQYF
.	TRBJ1-6	TRBD1	TRBV6-5	TGTGCCAGCAGTTATTCAGGGGGCAGTTCACCCCTCCACTTT	CASSYSGGSSPLHF
.	TRBJ1-5	.	TRBV20-1	TGCAGTGCTAGTGACAGTTATAGCAATCAGCCCCAGCATTTT	CSASDSYSNQPQHF
.	TRBJ2-3	.	TRBV5-1	TGCGCCAGCAGCTTCGGAGGGAGTGCAGATACGCAGTATTTT	CASSFGGSADTQYF
.	TRBJ2-5	.	TRBV24-1	TGTGCCACCAGTGAGTCTAGCGAGGAGACCCAGTACTTC	CATSESSEETQYF
.	TRBJ1-1	.	TRBV30	TGTGCCTGGAGCGGCGTGGGCAGGGGCCGCAAGAACACTGAAGCTTTCTTT	CAWSGVGRGRKNTEAFF
once	TRBJ2-7	.	TRBV5-1	TGCGCCAGCAAATCCCCTCAAGCGATGGTTTACGAGCAGTACTTC	CASKSPQAMVYEQYF
.	TRBJ2-7	.	TRBV6-1	TGTGCCAGCAGTGAATGGGCCAGCGAGCAGTACTTC	CASSEWASEQYF
.	TRBJ2-1	TRBD2	TRBV7-3	TGTGCCAGCAGCTCCCCCTTACTAGCGGGAGGGCCATCTGAGCAGTTCTTC	CASSSPLLAGGPSEQFF
.	TRBJ2-1	TRBD1	TRBV6-2/TRBV6-3	TGTGCCAGCAGTCGGGGGACAGGAAAGGAGCAGTTCTTC	CASSRGTGKEQFF
.	TRBJ2-1	TRBD2	TRBV15	TGTGCCACCAGCTCTCTAGCGGCTGAGCAGTTCTTC	CATSSLAAEQFF
few	TRBJ2-7	TRBD2	TRBV20-1	TGCAGTGCTAGTACTAGCGGGAGGGCCGGTTACGAGCAGTACTTC	CSASTSGRAGYEQYF
.	TRBJ2-7	TRBD2	TRBV6-5	TGTGCCAGCAAAGTCCGGCGGGAGTTCTGGAACGAGCAGTACTTC	CASKVRREFWNEQYF
.	TRBJ1-5	TRBD1	TRBV6-1	TGTGCCAGCAGTGAAGTGACAGGGGAGTTTCAGCCCCAGCATTTT	CASSEVTGEFQPQHF
.	TRBJ1-1	.	TRBV4-1	TGCGCCAGCAGCTTCGGACAGACTGAAGCTTTCTTT	CASSFGQTEAFF
.	TRBJ1-2	.	TRBV6-5	TGTGCCAGCAGTTCTATTCTAGGGGGAACGGGCTACACCTTC	CASSSILGGTGYTF
few	TRBJ1-1	.	TRBV2	TGTGCCAGCAGTGAAAGGCAGGAGAACACTGAAGCTTTCTTT	CASSERQENTEAFF
.	TRBJ2-7	.	TRBV5-1	TGCGCCAGCAGCTTGGCCGCAGGGCCTACCTACGAGCAGTACTTC	CASSLAAGPTYEQYF
.	TRBJ2-3	.	TRBV7-3	TGTGCCAGCAGCTTTACACCCGGAGTGGAGGATACGCAGTATTTT	CASSFTPGVEDTQYF
.	TRBJ2-1	TRBD2	TRBV24-1	TGTGCCACCAGCCGTGGTAGCGGGAGGAGTAATGAGCAGTTCTTC	CATSRGSGRSNEQFF
.	TRBJ2-1	TRBD2	TRBV5-6	TGTGCCAGCAGCTACCAAAGCGGGAGCCCCTACAATGAGCAGTTCTTC	CASSYQSGSPYNEQFF
.	TRBJ2-7	TRBD2	TRBV30	TGTGCCTGGAGGACTAGCGGGAGTTACGAGCAGTACTTC	CAWRTSGSYEQYF